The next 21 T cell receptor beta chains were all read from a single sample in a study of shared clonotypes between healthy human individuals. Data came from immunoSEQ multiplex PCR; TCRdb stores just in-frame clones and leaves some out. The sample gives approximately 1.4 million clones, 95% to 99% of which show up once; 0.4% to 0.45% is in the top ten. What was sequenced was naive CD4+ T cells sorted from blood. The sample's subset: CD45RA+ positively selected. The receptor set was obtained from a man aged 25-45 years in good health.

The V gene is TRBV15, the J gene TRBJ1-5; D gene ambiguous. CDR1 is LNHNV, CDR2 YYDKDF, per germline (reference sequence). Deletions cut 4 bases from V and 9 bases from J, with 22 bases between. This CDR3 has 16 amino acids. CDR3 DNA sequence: TGTGCCACCAGCAAGGATCCAGCAAATCCCCCGTGGCCCCAGCATTTT. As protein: CATSKDPANPPWPQHF.

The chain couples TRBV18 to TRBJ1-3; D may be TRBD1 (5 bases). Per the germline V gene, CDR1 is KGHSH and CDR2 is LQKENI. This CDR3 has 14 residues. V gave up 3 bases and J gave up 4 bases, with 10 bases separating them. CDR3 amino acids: CASSPETGGNTIYF. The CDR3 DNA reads TGTGCCAGCTCACCTGAAACAGGCGGAAACACCATATATTTT.

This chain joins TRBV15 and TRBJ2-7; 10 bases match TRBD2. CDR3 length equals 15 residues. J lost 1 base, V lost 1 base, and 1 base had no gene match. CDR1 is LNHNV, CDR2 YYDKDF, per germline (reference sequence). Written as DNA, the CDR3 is TGTGCCACCAGCAGAGTAGCGGGAGGTTCCTACGAGCAGTACTTC. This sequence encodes CATSRVAGGSYEQYF.

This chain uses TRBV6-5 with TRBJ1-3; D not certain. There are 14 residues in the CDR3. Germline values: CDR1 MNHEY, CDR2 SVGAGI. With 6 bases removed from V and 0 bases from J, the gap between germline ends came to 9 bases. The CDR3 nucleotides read TGTGCCAGCAGAAGTACTTACTCTGGAAACACCATATATTTT. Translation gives CASRSTYSGNTIYF.

CDR3 DNA sequence: TGTGCCAGCAGCTTTGTGCGGGAGGGCGGGGAGCTGTTTTTT. Protein sequence: CASSFVREGGELFF. The rearrangement uses TRBV7-2 and TRBJ2-2; TRBD2 aligns across 9 bases. The CDR3 extends over 14 amino acids. V lost 3 bases to trimming and J lost 7 bases; unmatched junction nucleotides: 3. Per the germline V gene, CDR1 is SGHTA and CDR2 is FQGNSA.

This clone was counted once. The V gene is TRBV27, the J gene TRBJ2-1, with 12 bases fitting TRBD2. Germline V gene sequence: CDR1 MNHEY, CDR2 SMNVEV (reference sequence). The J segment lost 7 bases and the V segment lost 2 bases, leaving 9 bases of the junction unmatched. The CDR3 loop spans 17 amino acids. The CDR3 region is CASSLGASGRGLNEQFF. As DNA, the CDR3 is TGTGCCAGCAGTTTAGGCGCTAGCGGGAGGGGACTAAATGAGCAGTTCTTC.

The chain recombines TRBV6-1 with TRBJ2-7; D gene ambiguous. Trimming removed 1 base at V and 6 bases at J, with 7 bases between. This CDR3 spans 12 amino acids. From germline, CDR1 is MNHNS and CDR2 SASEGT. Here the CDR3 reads CASSEGSSEQYF. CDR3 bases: TGTGCCAGCAGTGAAGGGAGCTCCGAGCAGTACTTC.

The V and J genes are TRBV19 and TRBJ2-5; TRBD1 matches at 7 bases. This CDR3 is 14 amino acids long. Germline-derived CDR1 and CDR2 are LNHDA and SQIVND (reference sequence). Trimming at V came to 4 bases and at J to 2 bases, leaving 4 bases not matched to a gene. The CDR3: CASSKTGMQETQYF. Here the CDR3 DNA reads TGTGCCAGTAGTAAGACAGGGATGCAAGAGACCCAGTACTTC.

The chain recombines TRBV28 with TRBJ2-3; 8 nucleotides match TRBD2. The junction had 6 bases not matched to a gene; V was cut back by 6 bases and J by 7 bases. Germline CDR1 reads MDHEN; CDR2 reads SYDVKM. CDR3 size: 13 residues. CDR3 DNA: TGTGCCAGCAGAAAAGCGGGAGCATATACGCAGTATTTT. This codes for CASRKAGAYTQYF.

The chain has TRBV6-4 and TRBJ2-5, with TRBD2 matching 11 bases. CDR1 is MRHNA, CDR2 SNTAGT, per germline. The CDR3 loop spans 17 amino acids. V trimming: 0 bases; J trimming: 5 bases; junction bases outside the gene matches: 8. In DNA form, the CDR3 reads TGTGCCAGCAGTGACTCGAGGCGAACTAGCGGGAGTGAGACCCAGTACTTC. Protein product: CASSDSRRTSGSETQYF.

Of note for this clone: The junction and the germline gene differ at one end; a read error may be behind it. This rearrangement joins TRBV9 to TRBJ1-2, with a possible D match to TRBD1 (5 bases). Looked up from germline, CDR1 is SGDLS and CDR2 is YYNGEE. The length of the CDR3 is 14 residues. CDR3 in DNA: TGTGCCAGCAGCGCCCAAGACGGGTCGTGGGGCAGCAGCTTC. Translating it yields CASSAQDGSWGSSF.

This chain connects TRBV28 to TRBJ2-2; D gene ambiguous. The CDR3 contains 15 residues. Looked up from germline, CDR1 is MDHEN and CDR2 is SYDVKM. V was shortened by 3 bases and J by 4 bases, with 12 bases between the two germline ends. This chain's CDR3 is CASSFRELLTGELFF. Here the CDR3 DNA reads TGTGCCAGCAGTTTCAGAGAATTGCTCACCGGGGAGCTGTTTTTT.

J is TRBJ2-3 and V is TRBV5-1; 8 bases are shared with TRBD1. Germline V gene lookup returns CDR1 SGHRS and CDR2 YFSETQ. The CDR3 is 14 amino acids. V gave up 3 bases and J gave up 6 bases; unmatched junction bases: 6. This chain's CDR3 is CASSSRTGIDTQYF. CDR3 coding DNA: TGCGCCAGCAGCTCCAGGACAGGGATCGATACGCAGTATTTT.

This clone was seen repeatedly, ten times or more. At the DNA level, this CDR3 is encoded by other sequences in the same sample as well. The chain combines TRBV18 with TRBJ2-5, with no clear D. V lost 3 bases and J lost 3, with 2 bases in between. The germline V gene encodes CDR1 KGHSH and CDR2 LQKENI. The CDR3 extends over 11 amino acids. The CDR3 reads CASSPKETQYF. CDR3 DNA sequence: TGTGCCAGCTCACCGAAAGAGACCCAGTACTTC.

The CDR3 DNA reads TGCAGCGTTGAAGAGGGGCAGGGGGCTGCGTATGGCTACACCTTC. Translating it yields CSVEEGQGAAYGYTF. V usage is TRBV29-1 and J usage is TRBJ1-2; 8 positions agree with TRBD1. CDR3 length: 15 amino acids. Germline CDR1 and CDR2: SQVTM and ANQGSEA. J gave up 5 bases and V 0 bases, and 8 bases lay outside the gene matches.

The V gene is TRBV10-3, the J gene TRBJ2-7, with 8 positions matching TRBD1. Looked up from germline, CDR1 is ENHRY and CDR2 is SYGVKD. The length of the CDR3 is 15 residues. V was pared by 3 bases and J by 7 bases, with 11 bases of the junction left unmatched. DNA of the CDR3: TGTGCCATCAGTGACCCCGGGACAGGTGTTGTGGAGCAGTACTTC. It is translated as CAISDPGTGVVEQYF.

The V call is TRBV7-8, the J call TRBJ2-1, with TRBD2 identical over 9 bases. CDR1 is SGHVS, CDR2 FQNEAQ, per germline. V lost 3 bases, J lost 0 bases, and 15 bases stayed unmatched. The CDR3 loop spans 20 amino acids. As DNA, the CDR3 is TGTGCCAGCAGCTTGCCGTCCACTAGCGGGTGGAGGGGCTCCTACAATGAGCAGTTCTTC. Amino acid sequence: CASSLPSTSGWRGSYNEQFF.

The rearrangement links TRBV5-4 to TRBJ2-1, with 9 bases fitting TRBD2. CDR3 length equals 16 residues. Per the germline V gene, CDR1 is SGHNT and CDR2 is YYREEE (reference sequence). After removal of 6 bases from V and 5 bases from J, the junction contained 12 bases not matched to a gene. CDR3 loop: CASNTRVASGNNEQFF. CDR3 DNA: TGTGCCAGCAACACCCGCGTGGCTAGCGGGAACAATGAGCAGTTCTTC.

In nucleotides, the CDR3 is TGTGCCAGCAGCTACAGGACTAGCGGGACCGGGGAGCTGTTTTTT. Protein sequence: CASSYRTSGTGELFF. This sequence joins TRBV7-9 and TRBJ2-2, with TRBD2 matching 11 bases. Germline CDR1 reads SEHNR; CDR2 reads FQNEAQ (reference sequence). V shed 4 bases, J shed 5 bases, and the junction held 3 bases outside the gene matches. The CDR3 has 15 amino acids.

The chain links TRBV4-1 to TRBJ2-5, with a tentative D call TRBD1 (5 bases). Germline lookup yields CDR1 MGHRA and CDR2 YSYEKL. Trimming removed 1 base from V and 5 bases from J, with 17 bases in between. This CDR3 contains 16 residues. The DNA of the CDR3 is TGCGCCAGCAGCCAAGCCCCGGCAGGGAATGGGGAGACCCAGTACTTC. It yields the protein CASSQAPAGNGETQYF.

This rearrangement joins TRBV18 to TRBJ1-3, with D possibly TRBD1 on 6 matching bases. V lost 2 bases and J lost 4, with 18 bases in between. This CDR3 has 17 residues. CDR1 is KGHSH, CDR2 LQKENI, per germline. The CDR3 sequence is CASSPVTGQGSGNTIYF. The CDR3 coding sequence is TGTGCCAGCTCACCAGTAACGGGACAAGGGTCCGGAAACACCATATATTTT.